The 21 T cell receptor beta chains below come from one sample, sequenced in a study of vaccination and CD4 T cells after COVID-19 (dated by TCRdb to 2021 to 2024). These receptors have no identified antigens. The protocol used for the library was PCR. These reads were obtained on an Illumina iSeq 100. TCR sequencing of DNA from cultured CD4+ T cells used the Oncomine TCR Beta short-read assay at the Johns Hopkins FTIC core. The QIAamp micro DNA kit was used to extract genomic DNA from the cultured CD4+ T cells. Clones were called with MiXCR by TCRdb after fastp trimmed the public reads at Q25, and only in-frame beta chains were retained. Records with the same CDR3 protein are collapsed into one entry carrying the most frequent genes and DNA. The sample contains 8,500 to 9,500 distinct CDR3 sequences, about two fifths of them found a single time. The leading ten clones occupy approximately 24% of the sample.

The treatment or condition tag for this specimen amounts to: 10-day PBMC culture with coronavirus spike peptide pools or control peptides (ViraFEST assay). CD4+ T cells from unexposed donors were collected before the COVID-19 pandemic (2011-2018). The sequenced material came from CD4+ T cells from blood, cultured in vitro. These receptors originate from a human donor in good health.

The chain carries TRBV11-2 and TRBJ2-1; perhaps TRBD1 as D (5 bases). The CDR3 is 15 amino acids. Germline V lookup: CDR1 SGHAT, CDR2 FQNNGV. Trimming removed 1 base from V and 5 bases from J, with 12 bases in between. CDR3 amino acids: CASSLGPGLNNEQFF. As DNA, the CDR3 is TGTGCCAGCAGCTTAGGGCCAGGGCTTAACAATGAGCAGTTCTTC.

The rearrangement links TRBV6-5 to TRBJ1-5; maybe TRBD1 (5 bases). The CDR3 totals 16 residues. The germline V gene encodes CDR1 MNHEY and CDR2 SVGAGI. The V end was cut by 0 bases, the J end by 6 bases, with 15 bases between. CDR3: CASSYSVRVGGQPQHF. Here the CDR3 DNA reads TGTGCCAGCAGTTACTCAGTCCGGGTGGGGGGTCAGCCCCAGCATTTT.

The chain joins TRBV20-1 to TRBJ2-7; a weak D match, TRBD2 (6 bases). The germline CDR1 and CDR2 sequences are DFQATT and SNEGSKA (reference sequence). Between the trimmed V and J ends, which lost 4 bases and 2 bases, there was a span of 12 bases. This CDR3 is 13 amino acids long. For the CDR3, the DNA is TGCAGTGCTAAGGACTACCAGCCCTACGAGCAGTACTTC. It encodes CSAKDYQPYEQYF.

The chain is built from TRBV28 and TRBJ2-3, with D hard to call. CDR3 size: 12 residues. Trimming left V 2 bases short and J 3 bases short, with 3 bases between. The V gene's germline CDR1 is MDHEN and CDR2 SYDVKM. The CDR3 spells CASSLRTDTQYF. CDR3 DNA: TGTGCCAGCAGTTTACGTACAGATACGCAGTATTTT.

This clonotype has only one observation. The chain has TRBV20-1 and TRBJ2-3; the D gene is possibly TRBD2 (5 bases). From germline, CDR1 is DFQATT and CDR2 SNEGSKA (reference sequence). CDR3 length: 13 residues. V gave up 1 base and J gave up 2 bases, with 7 bases separating them. CDR3 sequence: CSARGEYTDTQYF. Here the CDR3 DNA reads TGCAGTGCTAGAGGGGAGTACACAGATACGCAGTATTTT.

The V call is TRBV7-3, the J call TRBJ2-3; 8 bases align to TRBD2. Per the germline V gene, CDR1 is SGHTA and CDR2 is FQGTGA. This CDR3 has 14 amino acids. Trimming cost V 3 bases and J 6 bases; bases outside gene matches: 5. CDR3: CASSFTGRVDTQYF. The CDR3 DNA follows: TGTGCCAGCAGCTTCACCGGGAGGGTTGATACGCAGTATTTT.

This chain uses TRBV5-5 with TRBJ1-2; D possibly corresponds to TRBD1 (6 bases). This CDR3 has 15 amino acids. Germline V gene lookup returns CDR1 SGHKS and CDR2 YYEKEE (reference sequence). The germline V and J ends were trimmed by 4 bases and 0 bases, with 13 bases remaining between them. In nucleotides, the CDR3 is TGTGCCAGCAGCCGGCCAGGGGATGCTAACTATGGCTACACCTTC. It translates to CASSRPGDANYGYTF.

V gene TRBV12-3 or TRBV12-4 combines with J gene TRBJ2-1; D remains unclear. This CDR3 has 14 residues. Trimming took 1 base from V and 7 from J, leaving 11 bases between them. CDR3 region: CASSLGGYWNEQFF. CDR3 DNA sequence: TGTGCCAGCAGTTTAGGGGGTTACTGGAATGAGCAGTTCTTC.

This chain connects TRBV6-1 to TRBJ2-3; 8 bases agree with TRBD1. CDR1 and CDR2 (germline): MNHNS, SASEGT. The V gene end was trimmed by 2 bases and the J gene end by 1 base; junction bases not matched to a gene: 2. The CDR3 runs 15 residues. DNA for the CDR3: TGTGCCAGCAGTGAATCGGGACAGGGCACAGATACGCAGTATTTT. This gives the protein CASSESGQGTDTQYF.

The V and J genes are TRBV29-1 and TRBJ1-1; D not certain. Germline V gene sequence: CDR1 SQVTM, CDR2 ANQGSEA. Trimming removed 6 bases at V and 4 bases at J, with 12 bases between. The length of the CDR3 is 12 residues. The CDR3 coding sequence is TGCAGCGTATCCAGCTTGGCCACTGAAGCTTTCTTT. This codes for CSVSSLATEAFF. The whole variable domain, filled in from reference TRBV29-1 and TRBJ1-1, reads SAVISQKPSRDICQRGTSLTIQCQVDSQVTMMFWYRQQPGQSLTLIATANQGSEATYESGFVIDKFPISRPNLTFSTLTVSNMSPEDSSIYLCSVSSLATEAFFGQGTRLTVV.

This clonotype was counted between two and nine times. V usage is TRBV6-1 and J usage is TRBJ2-5; weak D call: TRBD2 (5 bases). V gave up 3 bases and J gave up 6 bases, with 11 bases separating them. CDR1 MNHNS and CDR2 SASEGT come from the germline V gene. CDR3 size: 13 residues. DNA for the CDR3: TGTGCCAGCAGTGACCGGGGTCTGAAGACCCAGTACTTC. Translated, it gives CASSDRGLKTQYF.

This clonotype was found a few times. V is TRBV4-2 and J is TRBJ2-5; 7 bases are shared with TRBD2. There are 18 residues in the CDR3. CDR1 and CDR2 from the germline V gene are LGHNA and YNFKEQ. Unmatched junction bases numbered 15, after V lost 0 bases and J lost 5 bases. The CDR3 sequence: CASSQEFSGSGRLETQYF. In DNA, the CDR3 is TGTGCCAGCAGCCAAGAGTTCTCTGGTTCCGGGAGGTTGGAGACCCAGTACTTC.

This clonotype was detected a few times. The chain joins TRBV24-1 to TRBJ2-3; unclear D gene. Trimming stripped 4 bases from V and 8 bases from J, with 6 bases between. The germline V gene has CDR1 KGHDR and CDR2 SFDVKD. The CDR3 consists of 11 residues. The CDR3 region is CATSDLGTQYF. The CDR3 nucleotides are TGTGCCACCAGTGACCTAGGTACGCAGTATTTT.

This clonotype was recorded a few times. This chain connects TRBV7-9 to TRBJ2-5, with TRBD1 matching 11 bases. Germline trimming cut 5 bases from V and 4 bases from J; bases unmatched to any gene: 6. Germline lookup yields CDR1 SEHNR and CDR2 FQNEAQ (reference sequence). CDR3 length equals 15 residues. Here the CDR3 reads CASSTGQGAGETQYF. In DNA, the CDR3 is TGTGCCAGCAGCACCGGACAGGGGGCAGGAGAGACCCAGTACTTC. Full variable domain (missing parts from reference TRBV7-9 and TRBJ2-5): DTGVSQNPRHKITKRGQNVTFRCDPISEHNRLYWYRQTLGQGPEFLTYFQNEAQLEKSRLLSDRFSAERPKGSFSTLEIQRTEQGDSAMYLCASSTGQGAGETQYFGPGTRLLVL.

The chain links TRBV7-2 to TRBJ2-1, with 7 positions matching TRBD1. This CDR3 spans 15 amino acids. Germline loops: CDR1 SGHTA, CDR2 FQGNSA. The ends lost 3 bases at V and 0 bases at J; junction bases unmatched: 2. In DNA form, the CDR3 reads TGTGCCAGCAGCTTGGACAGGAGCTCCTACAATGAGCAGTTCTTC. Protein sequence: CASSLDRSSYNEQFF.

V and J are TRBV6-1 and TRBJ1-2; D ambiguous. Trimming stripped 10 bases from V and 2 bases from J, with 11 bases between. The CDR3 length is 12 residues. Per the germline V gene, CDR1 is MNHNS and CDR2 is SASEGT. In nucleotides, the CDR3 is TGTGCCACCCTCCCGGGGAACTATGGCTACACCTTC. Its translation is CATLPGNYGYTF.

The gene calls are TRBV20-1 and TRBJ2-5; D not resolved. V lost 8 bases and J lost 5, with 15 bases in between. The V gene's germline CDR1 is DFQATT and CDR2 SNEGSKA (reference sequence). CDR3 length equals 12 residues. The CDR3 sequence is CSLGRAVETQYF. The CDR3 DNA is TGCAGTCTAGGCCGGGCGGTCGAGACCCAGTACTTC.

This clonotype came up a few times. V usage is TRBV20-1 and J usage is TRBJ2-7, with D possibly called TRBD1 or TRBD2 (7 bases each). The ends were cut back, 0 bases at V and 4 bases at J, with 16 bases in the middle. CDR1 is DFQATT, CDR2 SNEGSKA, per germline (reference sequence). The CDR3 consists of 15 residues. As DNA, the CDR3 is TGCAGTGCTAGAGATAGAAGGCAGGGGGGGTACGAGCAGTACTTC. Translating gives CSARDRRQGGYEQYF.

This clonotype has just a few counts. V is TRBV20-1 and J is TRBJ2-5; D possibly corresponds to TRBD2 (7 bases). Between the trimmed V and J ends, which lost 5 bases and 4 bases, there was a span of 23 bases. Germline CDR1 and CDR2: DFQATT and SNEGSKA (reference sequence). The CDR3 is 16 amino acids. The CDR3 region is CSAPLGGGGNGETQYF. The CDR3 bases are TGCAGTGCTCCGCTGGGGGGCGGGGGTAATGGAGAGACCCAGTACTTC.

By sample share, this clonotype is medium-sized. The chain uses TRBV20-1 and TRBJ1-2, with D maybe TRBD1 (6 bases). Germline lookup yields CDR1 DFQATT and CDR2 SNEGSKA (reference sequence). V shed 6 bases and J shed 6 bases, with 11 bases lying between them. This CDR3 has 11 residues. This CDR3 is CSAGDKNGYTF. Here the CDR3 DNA reads TGCAGTGCCGGGGACAAGAATGGCTACACCTTC.

This clonotype has a handful of counts. The chain combines TRBV7-6 with TRBJ2-7; 8 bases are a match to TRBD2. The CDR3 spans 17 residues. Trimming took 5 bases from V and 0 from J; bases not matched to a gene: 12. Germline CDR1 SGHVS, CDR2 FNYEAQ. CDR3 coding DNA: TGTGCCAGCAGCCCTGCCCTTCGCGGGAGGCCCTCCTACGAGCAGTACTTC. Translated, it gives CASSPALRGRPSYEQYF. Looking up the rest from reference TRBV7-6 and TRBJ2-7 gives the full variable domain: GAGVSQSPRYKVTKRGQDVALRCDPISGHVSLYWYRQALGQGPEFLTYFNYEAQQDKSGLPNDRFSAERPEGSISTLTIQRTEQRDSAMYRCASSPALRGRPSYEQYFGPGTRLTVT.